This TCR beta chain was recorded in a study of blood T cells in healthy people across ages. Together with a sample-barcoded 5' primer, a J-beta primer mix was included in a second PCR lasting about 6 to 11 cycles. MiXCR was run by TCRdb on the 5' RACE reads, yielding one entry per CDR3 protein. Among nearly 800,000 distinct CDR3 sequences listed, roughly 25% were seen once. The junction had 10 bases not matched to a gene; V was cut back by 5 bases and J by 5 bases. Germline V gene lookup returns CDR1 SEHNR and CDR2 FQNEAQ (reference sequence). The CDR3 is 15 amino acids. In its sample, this clonotype was seen a few times. The same data also went into a second study, on T cells of mothers and their children. That source reports: The people who donated were three healthy Caucasian mothers and their six children.

The TCR comes from a boy between 5 and 17 years old in good health. The sample taken for sequencing was blood. V usage is TRBV7-9 and J usage is TRBJ2-5, with TRBD2 matching over 8 bases. The CDR3 DNA sequence: TGTGCCAGCAGCCGCAAGCGGGGGCTTTGGGAGACCCAGTACTTC. This encodes CASSRKRGLWETQYF.